This TCR beta chain was identified during a study of blood T cell repertoires in COVID-19. As for the study in general: Acute and convalescent COVID-19 specimens originated in the United States, Italy and Spain. In each case, the material was cDNA or gDNA derived from T cells, B-cell-depleted T cells, or PBMCs.

The CDR3 length is 12 residues. CDR1 is SNHLY, CDR2 FYNNEI, per germline. V lost 3 bases to trimming and J lost 4 bases, with 6 bases between them. How the authors handled the data: Nucleated cell number was recorded as an estimate derived from reference gene primer amplification. Profiling relied on immunoSEQ multiplex PCR, and the TCRdb table lists in-frame clones only, not all of them. The DNA was the basis for D and trimming; V, J and clone size are from that table. The sample has 40,000 to 50,000 clones, 70% to 90% seen once. The receptor was derived from a man aged 55 to 70 with acute or convalescent COVID-19. The chain employs TRBV2 and TRBJ1-2, with D unresolved. Sequenced material: peripheral blood. The CDR3 here is CASSDRSYGYTF. The CDR3 nucleotides read TGTGCCAGCAGTGACAGAAGCTATGGCTACACCTTC.